The clone carrying this TCR beta chain was recorded at least ten times. With a J-beta primer mix and a sample-barcoded 5' primer, a second PCR ran roughly 7 to 11 cycles. MiXCR, run by TCRdb on the 5' RACE reads, gives a single entry per CDR3 protein. The sample contains hundreds of thousands of distinct CDR3 sequences, under 25% of which appear only once. These data are taken from a study of blood T cells in healthy people across ages. The germline V and J ends were trimmed by 3 bases and 2 bases, with 9 bases remaining between them. The CDR3 has 14 amino acids. Germline V gene sequence: CDR1 MGHRA, CDR2 YSYEKL.

The chain links TRBV4-1 to TRBJ2-3, with D tentatively TRBD2 (5 bases). The sequence was collected from a man in his 70s in good health. The sample was blood. CDR3 DNA sequence: TGCGCCAGCAGCCAGGCTGACTACACAGATACGCAGTATTTT. It is translated as CASSQADYTDTQYF.